The 32 T cell receptor beta chains reported below all come from one sample, sequenced in a study of control samples from healthy donors and cancer patients. Libraries were prepared by immunoSEQ multiplex PCR; TCRdb keeps only in-frame clonotypes and omits some of them. In the table there are fewer than 120,000 clones, approximately 90% of which are singletons. Sequenced: PBMCs. The receptors come from a woman aged 60-75 years with lung cancer.

The chain uses TRBV6-5 and TRBJ2-3; the D gene is possibly TRBD2 (6 bases). V was clipped by 2 bases and J by 0 bases, with 9 bases between them. Per the germline V gene, CDR1 is MNHEY and CDR2 is SVGAGI. The CDR3 extends over 15 amino acids. DNA for the CDR3: TGTGCCAGCAGTTACGGGACTCCCAGCACAGATACGCAGTATTTT. Encoded protein: CASSYGTPSTDTQYF.

The chain is built from TRBV6-4 and TRBJ2-7, with D perhaps TRBD1 (5 bases). The V gene lost 7 bases and the J gene lost 3 bases, with 16 bases spanning the gap. Germline CDR1 and CDR2: MRHNA and SNTAGT. This CDR3 has 14 residues. CDR3 bases: TGTGCCAGCACCACCTGGGGCTTAGGCTACGAGCAGTACTTC. Its protein product is CASTTWGLGYEQYF.

The chain employs TRBV25-1 and TRBJ2-3; TRBD2 aligns across 11 bases. Looked up from germline, CDR1 is MGHDK and CDR2 is SYGVNS. This CDR3 spans 16 amino acids. V lost 4 bases and J lost 3; bases outside the gene matches: 6. The CDR3 reads CASSGGTSGSTDTQYF. The CDR3 coding sequence is TGTGCCAGCAGTGGTGGGACTAGCGGTTCGACAGATACGCAGTATTTT.

The gene calls are TRBV29-1 and TRBJ2-3; maybe TRBD1 (6 bases). The CDR3 runs 12 residues. The V and J ends lost 6 bases and 4 bases respectively, with 11 bases between them. Germline CDR1 reads SQVTM; CDR2 reads ANQGSEA. In DNA, the CDR3 is TGCAGCGTGTGGGGGCGGTCAGATACGCAGTATTTT. Amino acids: CSVWGRSDTQYF.

The CDR3 loop is CAIRAGEDTGELFF. The DNA of the CDR3 is TGTGCCATCAGAGCAGGGGAGGACACCGGGGAGCTGTTTTTT. The chain carries TRBV10-3 and TRBJ2-2; D could derive from TRBD1 or TRBD2 (6 bases each). V lost 6 bases, J lost 3 bases, and 11 bases lay in between. Germline-derived CDR1 and CDR2 are ENHRY and SYGVKD. There are 14 residues in the CDR3.

The gene calls are TRBV5-6 and TRBJ1-1; D call uncertain. The CDR3 covers 14 residues. V lost 7 bases and J lost 5, with 18 bases in between. CDR1 SGHDT and CDR2 YYEEEE come from the germline V gene. The CDR3: CASEREGWRTEAFF. CDR3 nucleotide sequence: TGTGCCAGCGAGAGAGAGGGTTGGCGAACTGAAGCTTTCTTT. The full variable domain, with the rest looked up from reference TRBV5-6 and TRBJ1-1, is DAGVTQSPTHLIKTRGQQVTLRCSPKSGHDTVSWYQQALGQGPQFIFQYYEEEERQRGNFPDRFSGHQFPNYSSELNVNALLLGDSALYLCASEREGWRTEAFFGQGTRLTVV.

The chain links TRBV5-1 to TRBJ1-1, with 7 bases that match TRBD1. Trimming removed 0 bases from V and 7 bases from J; junction bases left unmatched: 9. The CDR3 loop spans 15 amino acids. Germline lookup yields CDR1 SGHRS and CDR2 YFSETQ. In DNA, the CDR3 is TGCGCCAGCAGCTTGGCCCCAGGGGGAGAGGATGAAGCTTTCTTT. Residues: CASSLAPGGEDEAFF. Based on the CDR3 plus reference TRBV5-1 and TRBJ1-1, the full variable domain is KAGVTQTPRYLIKTRGQQVTLSCSPISGHRSVSWYQQTPGQGLQFLFEYFSETQRNKGNFPGRFSGRQFSNSRSEMNVSTLELGDSALYLCASSLAPGGEDEAFFGQGTRLTVV.

The gene calls are TRBV6-2 or TRBV6-3 and TRBJ2-1; 9 positions agree with TRBD2. Germline V gene data show CDR1 as MNHEY and CDR2 as SVGEGT. The CDR3 runs to 16 residues. Trimming at V came to 4 bases and at J to 4 bases, leaving 8 bases not matched to a gene. The CDR3 protein is CASSSFSGLAYNEQFF. The CDR3 bases are TGTGCCAGCAGTTCATTCTCGGGACTAGCTTACAATGAGCAGTTCTTC.

The chain has TRBV9 and TRBJ1-6; 7 bases line up with TRBD1. CDR1 is SGDLS, CDR2 YYNGEE, per germline. This CDR3 comprises 15 residues. J was trimmed by 5 bases and V by 3 bases; bases with no gene match: 5. In DNA form, the CDR3 reads TGTGCCAGCAGCGGAGGACAGGTTAATAATTCACCCCTCCACTTT. Translated, it gives CASSGGQVNNSPLHF.

This chain connects TRBV19 to TRBJ1-2, with D unresolved. The CDR3 spans 12 residues. With 2 bases removed from V and 3 bases from J, the gap between germline ends came to 4 bases. CDR1 LNHDA and CDR2 SQIVND come from the germline V gene (reference sequence). The DNA of the CDR3 is TGTGCCAGTAGTATAAGGGACTATGGCTACACCTTC. As protein: CASSIRDYGYTF.

DNA of the CDR3: TGCGCCAGCAGCCAAGTTTTCGGGACTAGCGGGGAAGAGACCCAGTACTTC. Translation: CASSQVFGTSGEETQYF. J is TRBJ2-5 and V is TRBV4-3; 13 positions agree with TRBD2. The CDR3 runs to 17 residues. CDR1 and CDR2 from the germline V gene are LGHNA and YSLEER. Losses at the gene ends were 1 base for V and 3 bases for J; bases not matched to a gene: 5.

The chain has TRBV2 and TRBJ2-3; D call uncertain. The germline V gene has CDR1 SNHLY and CDR2 FYNNEI. The V and J ends lost 2 bases and 6 bases respectively, with 21 bases between them. The CDR3 covers 17 residues. The CDR3 protein is CASSENFGRISRDTQYF. The CDR3 nucleotides read TGTGCCAGCAGTGAAAATTTCGGCCGCATCAGTAGGGATACGCAGTATTTT.

The V and J genes are TRBV18 and TRBJ2-2, with D hard to call. The CDR3 runs 14 residues. CDR1 KGHSH and CDR2 LQKENI come from the germline V gene. Trimming took off 6 bases at V and 2 bases at J, with 10 bases between the two ends. The CDR3 region has the DNA TGTGCCAGCTCCCCGATCGAAAACACCGGGGAGCTGTTTTTT. Protein: CASSPIENTGELFF. The whole variable domain, filled in from reference TRBV18 and TRBJ2-2, reads NAGVMQNPRHLVRRRGQEARLRCSPMKGHSHVYWYRQLPEEGLKFMVYLQKENIIDESGMPKERFSAEFPKEGPSILRIQQVVRGDSAAYFCASSPIENTGELFFGEGSRLTVL.

This clone has more than one count but fewer than ten. The chain has TRBV12-3 or TRBV12-4 and TRBJ1-2; D possibly corresponds to TRBD1 (5 bases). The CDR3 loop spans 12 amino acids. Trimming cost V 5 bases and J 3 bases, with 7 bases left between them. CDR3 coding DNA: TGTGCCAGCAGTGGGGGTGACTATGGCTACACCTTC. Translating it yields CASSGGDYGYTF.

The chain uses TRBV4-1 and TRBJ2-2; TRBD2 matches at 11 bases. This CDR3 is built from 19 residues. The V gene's germline CDR1 is MGHRA and CDR2 YSYEKL. The ends lost 1 base at V and 6 bases at J; junction bases unmatched: 13. The CDR3 protein is CASSQGIFSGGAAAGELFF. The CDR3 nucleotides read TGCGCCAGCAGCCAAGGAATATTTAGCGGGGGGGCCGCGGCCGGGGAGCTGTTTTTT.

V and J are TRBV7-2 and TRBJ1-2; D is unresolved. Germline V gene lookup returns CDR1 SGHTA and CDR2 FQGNSA. The V gene lost 1 base and the J gene lost 4 bases, with 7 bases spanning the gap. CDR3 length equals 13 residues. In DNA form, the CDR3 reads TGTGCCAGCAGCTTAGGGCAGAGCTATGGCTACACCTTC. Translation: CASSLGQSYGYTF.

V usage is TRBV6-6 and J usage is TRBJ2-7; D call uncertain. The V end was cut by 5 bases, the J end by 2 bases, with 10 bases between. Per germline, CDR1 MNHNY and CDR2 SVGAGI (reference sequence). The CDR3 covers 13 residues. The CDR3 coding sequence is TGTGCCAGCAGTCCTACAAGGACCTACGAGCAGTACTTC. Its translation is CASSPTRTYEQYF.

This rearrangement joins TRBV2 to TRBJ1-5; maybe TRBD1 (6 bases). Germline loops: CDR1 SNHLY, CDR2 FYNNEI. CDR3 length: 12 amino acids. V was pared by 0 bases and J by 11 bases, with 8 bases between. The CDR3 protein is CASSEAPGAQHF. In DNA, the CDR3 is TGTGCCAGCAGTGAAGCCCCAGGGGCCCAGCATTTT.

The table lists this clone with a few counts. Different DNA sequences within this sample yield the same CDR3. The chain couples TRBV5-1 to TRBJ1-2; D may be TRBD1 (5 bases). Per germline, CDR1 SGHRS and CDR2 YFSETQ. With 0 bases removed from V and 2 bases from J, the gap between germline ends came to 5 bases. CDR3 length equals 13 residues. In nucleotides, the CDR3 is TGCGCCAGCAGCTTGGACAGGAACTATGGCTACACCTTC. The encoded protein is CASSLDRNYGYTF.

The rearrangement joins TRBV27 to TRBJ2-5; tentative D call: TRBD1 (6 bases). V lost 3 bases to trimming and J lost 1 base, with 15 bases between them. The CDR3 loop spans 16 amino acids. Germline-derived CDR1 and CDR2 are MNHEY and SMNVEV (reference sequence). The CDR3 region is CASSFLGTPGQETQYF. The CDR3 DNA reads as TGTGCCAGCAGTTTCTTGGGGACACCAGGCCAAGAGACCCAGTACTTC.

This clone has just one count. The rearrangement joins TRBV18 to TRBJ2-5; unclear D gene. Trimming cost V 2 bases and J 2 bases, with 9 bases left between them. This CDR3 contains 14 residues. Per germline, CDR1 KGHSH and CDR2 LQKENI. The CDR3 DNA reads TGTGCCAGCTCACCAACAAACCTACAAGAGACCCAGTACTTC. Translated, it gives CASSPTNLQETQYF.

The rearrangement joins TRBV3-1 (or the pseudogene TRBV3-2) to TRBJ2-1, with TRBD2 matching over 10 bases. The CDR3 covers 18 residues. After removal of 4 bases from V and 3 bases from J, the junction contained 12 bases not matched to a gene. Germline CDR1 is LGHDT and CDR2 is YNNKEL (reference sequence). The CDR3 bases are TGTGCCAGCAGCCCAGGGACTAGCGTAGGATACGGCTACAATGAGCAGTTCTTC. Its protein is CASSPGTSVGYGYNEQFF.

The genes are TRBV23-1 and TRBJ2-2; TRBD1 agrees at 7 bases. TRBV23-1 belongs to the ORF category, with a function that is uncertain. The junction had 6 bases not matched to a gene; V was cut back by 2 bases and J by 0 bases. This CDR3 is 17 amino acids long. The chain's CDR3 is CASSQRYRGPNTGELFF. The CDR3 bases are TGCGCCAGCAGTCAACGATACAGGGGTCCGAACACCGGGGAGCTGTTTTTT.

The chain uses TRBV3-1 (or the pseudogene TRBV3-2) and TRBJ1-5; D possibly corresponds to TRBD1 (6 bases). Looked up from germline, CDR1 is LGHDT and CDR2 is YNNKEL (reference sequence). CDR3 length: 15 amino acids. Trimming cost V 0 bases and J 0 bases, with 6 bases left between them. CDR3: CASSQEQGSNQPQHF. The CDR3 DNA reads TGTGCCAGCAGCCAAGAACAGGGTAGCAATCAGCCCCAGCATTTT.

This chain links TRBV11-3 with TRBJ2-7, with D possibly being TRBD2 (5 bases). This CDR3 region has 16 residues. V was cut by 0 bases and J by 3 bases, with 15 bases left in between. Germline CDR1 SGHNT, CDR2 YENEEA. The DNA of the CDR3 is TGTGCCAGCAGCTTAGAGGCCCGGGGTGGGGACTACGAGCAGTACTTC. Amino acids: CASSLEARGGDYEQYF.

This clone was detected only once. The CDR3: CASSPPGRGASNTGELFF. CDR3 bases: TGTGCCAGCAGCCCCCCCGGGCGGGGGGCCTCGAACACCGGGGAGCTGTTTTTT. V gene TRBV9 combines with J gene TRBJ2-2; TRBD2 aligns across 8 bases. V was pared by 4 bases and J by 0 bases, with 11 bases of the junction left unmatched. The CDR3 consists of 18 residues. Germline lookup yields CDR1 SGDLS and CDR2 YYNGEE.

The V gene is TRBV14, the J gene TRBJ1-2; maybe TRBD1 (5 bases). CDR1 and CDR2 (germline): SGHDN, FVKESK. The V end lost 0 bases, the J end lost 8 bases, and 13 bases lay between the germline ends. The length of the CDR3 is 14 residues. The CDR3 nucleotides read TGTGCCAGCAGCCAAGATATTGGGTGGGGGGGCTACACCTTC. Translation gives CASSQDIGWGGYTF.

This sequence joins TRBV6-1 and TRBJ1-5; D is ambiguous. There are 14 residues in the CDR3. CDR1 is MNHNS, CDR2 SASEGT, per germline. The V end lost 3 bases, the J end lost 2 bases, and 8 bases lay between the germline ends. This CDR3 reads CASSEGVGNQPQHF. The CDR3 DNA is TGTGCCAGCAGTGAGGGAGTGGGCAATCAGCCCCAGCATTTT.

This rearrangement joins TRBV19 to TRBJ1-1; D not resolved. Germline V gives CDR1 LNHDA, CDR2 SQIVND (reference sequence). The V end lost 4 bases, the J end lost 4 bases, and 13 bases lay between the germline ends. The CDR3 runs 14 residues. CDR3 protein: CASSNGRPATEAFF. CDR3 DNA sequence: TGTGCCAGTAGTAATGGACGGCCCGCCACTGAAGCTTTCTTT.

The chain uses TRBV4-3 and TRBJ2-2, with 7 bases that match TRBD2. J lost 5 bases, V lost 4 bases, and 4 bases had no gene match. The germline V gene has CDR1 LGHNA and CDR2 YSLEER. The CDR3 spans 14 residues. In DNA form, the CDR3 reads TGCGCCAGCAGCCTAGAGCGGGGAACCGGGGAGCTGTTTTTT. Amino acids: CASSLERGTGELFF.

This clone was seen only a few times. The chain links TRBV10-3 to TRBJ2-1, with D possibly matching TRBD2 (5 bases). Trimming cost V 7 bases and J 3 bases, with 19 bases left between them. Per the germline V gene, CDR1 is ENHRY and CDR2 is SYGVKD. This CDR3 contains 16 residues. The chain's CDR3 is CAIKTDRVGGYNEQFF. The DNA for the CDR3 is TGTGCCATCAAAACCGACCGGGTCGGAGGCTACAATGAGCAGTTCTTC.

V gene TRBV2 combines with J gene TRBJ1-1; D is perhaps TRBD1 (5 bases). The germline V and J ends were trimmed by 4 bases and 4 bases, with 10 bases remaining between them. Germline V gene lookup returns CDR1 SNHLY and CDR2 FYNNEI. This CDR3 contains 13 residues. CDR3 sequence: CASSGGFSTEAFF. The DNA for the CDR3 is TGTGCCAGCAGTGGGGGGTTTTCCACTGAAGCTTTCTTT.